This T cell receptor beta chain comes out of a study of T-cell reconstitution after alpha-beta-depleted transplantation in children. Losses at the gene ends were 6 bases for V and 6 bases for J; bases not matched to a gene: 8. CDR3 size: 14 residues. The germline CDR1 and CDR2 sequences are SQVTM and ANQGSEA. Preparation of the TCRbeta library involved a method that used unique molecular identifiers. TCRdb recomputed calls from the PCR reads with MiXCR, one row per CDR3 protein. The table has about 600,000 distinct CDR3 sequences, 10% to 13% seen once. The chain links TRBV29-1 to TRBJ2-2; TRBD1 aligns across 9 bases. The sequenced sample was PBMCs from the stem cell graft donor, obtained from the stem cell graft. The clonotype originates from a human donor who donated a stem cell graft to a child with acute myeloid leukemia. For the CDR3, the DNA is TGCAGCGTCGACTCCGGGACAGGGTCCGGGGAGCTGTTTTTT. It translates to CSVDSGTGSGELFF.